This TCR beta chain emerged from a study of blood T cell repertoires in COVID-19. Germline CDR1 and CDR2: LNHDA and SQIVND (reference sequence). This CDR3 contains 14 residues. Trimming cost V 4 bases and J 4 bases, with 13 bases left between them. TCRdb keeps only in-frame clones here, not all; method: immunoSEQ multiplex PCR. The table shows about 440,000 clones, with around 91% occurring only once. The chain is built from TRBV19 and TRBJ1-2, with D possibly matching TRBD1 (6 bases). This TCR came from a man younger than 35 who had recovered from COVID-19. The sequenced material came from PBMCs or T cells enriched from blood (not recorded which). The CDR3 is CASSTPGVLYGYTF. The CDR3 DNA sequence: TGTGCCAGTAGTACCCCAGGGGTCCTCTATGGCTACACCTTC. Together with reference TRBV19 and TRBJ1-2, the CDR3 gives the full variable domain: DGGITQSPKYLFRKEGQNVTLSCEQNLNHDAMYWYRQDPGQGLRLIYYSQIVNDFQKGDIAEGYSVSREKKESFPLTVTSAQKNPTAFYLCASSTPGVLYGYTFGSGTRLTVV.